This T cell receptor (beta chain) was profiled in a study of T cell responses to AZD1222 COVID-19 vaccine. Study-wide context: Second-dose recipients at about 4 or about 12 weeks were treated as one pooled group.

Findings and caveats of the study: Only a handful of people who got AZD1222 tested seropositive at baseline. Vaccine-related CD4 TCRs covered spike, predominating at 160-218 and 743-854.

Notes on this clone: Its target is unknown.

The junction had 9 bases not matched to a gene; V was cut back by 4 bases and J by 9 bases. Germline lookup yields CDR1 MGHRA and CDR2 YSYEKL. The CDR3 has 15 amino acids. Assay: immunoSEQ multiplex PCR; the TCRdb copy retains only in-frame clones and omits some. The data hold 100,000 or so clones, with around nine tenths observed a single time. This TCR was recovered from an adult in good health. Sample: peripheral blood, taken on day 0 of AZD1222 vaccination. V is TRBV4-1 and J is TRBJ1-6; TRBD1 matches 7 bases. As DNA, the CDR3 is TGCGCCAGCAGCCGCACCGGGACAGAGGGTTCACCCCTCCACTTT. It encodes CASSRTGTEGSPLHF.